Below, 25 T cell receptor beta chains from the same sample are listed, as sequenced in a study of T-cell reconstitution after alpha-beta-depleted transplantation in children. The TCRbeta library incorporated unique molecular identifiers. TCRdb re-derived calls from the PCR reads in MiXCR, one entry per CDR3 protein. The data contain 780,000 or so distinct CDR3 sequences, 16% of them singletons. The sample was PBMCs, mostly from graft donor cells, taken 360 days after TCRalphabeta/CD19-depleted stem cell transplant. The receptor set was obtained from a male patient younger than 18 who had a stem cell transplant for acute lymphoblastic leukemia, so the T cells may come from the graft donor.

The chain joins TRBV20-1 to TRBJ2-4; D may be TRBD2 (6 bases). The V gene's germline CDR1 is DFQATT and CDR2 SNEGSKA (reference sequence). V lost 5 bases and J 0 bases, leaving 11 bases between the germline ends. The CDR3 runs to 14 residues. CDR3 bases: TGCAGTGCTCCCTGGGGACTAGCCAAAAACATTCAGTACTTC. It yields the protein CSAPWGLAKNIQYF.

This clonotype has a handful of counts. The chain has TRBV4-2 and TRBJ2-7, with D possibly matching TRBD2 (6 bases). The CDR3 is 18 residues long. V was trimmed by 0 bases and J by 5 bases, leaving 23 bases between them. In germline, CDR1 is LGHNA, CDR2 YNFKEQ. The CDR3 DNA reads TGTGCCAGCAGCCAAGATGGGGCGGGAAATGTTGCCGGTCACGAGCAGTACTTC. Amino acids: CASSQDGAGNVAGHEQYF.

This clonotype was seen a few times. This sequence joins TRBV4-2 and TRBJ2-3, with D possibly TRBD2 on 6 matching bases. Germline V gene data show CDR1 as LGHNA and CDR2 as YNFKEQ. This CDR3 has 16 amino acids. Deletions cut 0 bases from V and 4 bases from J, with 14 bases between. The CDR3 here is CASSQEIAEPADTQYF. The CDR3 DNA reads as TGTGCCAGCAGCCAAGAAATAGCGGAGCCTGCAGATACGCAGTATTTT.

The chain uses TRBV7-8 and TRBJ2-3, with 9 bases that match TRBD2. Losses at the gene ends were 4 bases for V and 3 bases for J; bases not matched to a gene: 8. This CDR3 spans 16 amino acids. Germline lookup yields CDR1 SGHVS and CDR2 FQNEAQ. The chain's CDR3 is CASSSIAGAWTDTQYF. For the CDR3, the DNA is TGTGCCAGCAGCTCAATAGCGGGAGCGTGGACAGATACGCAGTATTTT. The full variable domain, its missing parts supplied by reference TRBV7-8 and TRBJ2-3, is GAGVSQSPRYKVAKRGQDVALRCDPISGHVSLFWYQQALGQGPEFLTYFQNEAQLDKSGLPSDRFFAERPEGSVSTLKIQRTQQEDSAVYLCASSSIAGAWTDTQYFGPGTRLTVL.

Many counts were recorded for this clonotype. The rearrangement links TRBV20-1 to TRBJ2-3; tentative D call: TRBD2 (6 bases). Germline lookup yields CDR1 DFQATT and CDR2 SNEGSKA (reference sequence). V was trimmed by 4 bases and J by 2 bases, leaving 16 bases between them. There are 15 residues in the CDR3. The CDR3 nucleotides read TGCAGTGCTACGCGGGACTCCATTCCCACAGATACGCAGTATTTT. This codes for CSATRDSIPTDTQYF.

The genes are TRBV7-9 and TRBJ2-2; no clear D. The CDR3 length is 17 residues. The V and J ends lost 7 bases and 0 bases respectively, with 18 bases between them. Germline CDR1 reads SEHNR; CDR2 reads FQNEAQ (reference sequence). CDR3 sequence reads: CASTLSPQYTNTGELFF. CDR3 DNA: TGTGCCAGCACGCTCTCTCCGCAGTATACGAACACCGGGGAGCTGTTTTTT.

This clonotype appeared a few times. This chain joins TRBV3-1 and TRBJ2-1; perhaps TRBD2 as D (6 bases). V lost 0 bases and J lost 2, with 11 bases in between. CDR1 and CDR2 (germline): LGHDT, YNNKEL (reference sequence). The CDR3 runs 16 residues. The CDR3: CASSQDVRLAYNEQFF. DNA of the CDR3: TGTGCCAGCAGCCAAGATGTGAGACTAGCCTACAATGAGCAGTTCTTC.

The V and J genes are TRBV12-5 and TRBJ1-2; TRBD1 matches at 9 bases. This CDR3 has 14 amino acids. With 1 base clipped from V and 6 bases from J, the junction kept 3 bases outside the gene matches. Germline CDR1 LGHNT, CDR2 FRNRAP. CDR3 region: CASGLDRGHDGYTF. The CDR3 DNA is TGTGCTAGTGGTTTGGACAGGGGGCATGATGGCTACACCTTC. Full variable domain (outside the CDR3, taken from reference TRBV12-5 and TRBJ1-2): DARVTQTPRHKVTEMGQEVTMRCQPILGHNTVFWYRQTMMQGLELLAYFRNRAPLDDSGMPKDRFSAEMPDATLATLKIQPSEPRDSAVYFCASGLDRGHDGYTFGSGTRLTVV.

The chain recombines TRBV7-2 with TRBJ2-1; 10 bases align to TRBD2. This CDR3 has 16 amino acids. V lost 7 bases and J lost 4; bases outside the gene matches: 10. Germline V CDR1 and CDR2: SGHTA, FQGNSA. The chain's CDR3 is CASISRLAGAYNEQFF. CDR3 in DNA: TGTGCCAGCATCTCTAGGCTAGCGGGAGCTTACAATGAGCAGTTCTTC.

The V gene is TRBV7-2, the J gene TRBJ1-2, with TRBD1 as a possible D gene (6 bases). Germline V gene lookup returns CDR1 SGHTA and CDR2 FQGNSA. V lost 2 bases, J lost 4 bases, and 11 bases lay in between. This CDR3 spans 14 amino acids. For the CDR3, the DNA is TGTGCCAGCAGCTTAACAGGGCTAACCTATGGCTACACCTTC. Its translation is CASSLTGLTYGYTF.

The V call is TRBV12-3 or TRBV12-4, the J call TRBJ2-1, with 8 bases fitting TRBD2. J gave up 12 bases and V 5 bases, and 18 bases lay outside the gene matches. There are 16 residues in the CDR3. CDR3 residues: CASSPRGAGALSGQFF. CDR3 DNA: TGTGCCAGCAGTCCCCGGGGAGCGGGAGCCCTATCGGGGCAGTTCTTC.

This clonotype appeared a few times. V gene TRBV5-1 combines with J gene TRBJ2-1, with no clear D. The germline V and J ends were trimmed by 4 bases and 5 bases, with 13 bases remaining between them. Germline V gene lookup returns CDR1 SGHRS and CDR2 YFSETQ. The CDR3 totals 14 residues. The CDR3 region has the DNA TGCGCCAGCAGCGTATCATATCTCGACAATGAGCAGTTCTTC. It is translated as CASSVSYLDNEQFF.

The chain combines TRBV5-5 with TRBJ2-3; unclear D gene. The CDR3 contains 13 residues. Trimming removed 4 bases from V and 4 bases from J, with 10 bases in between. In germline, CDR1 is SGHKS, CDR2 YYEKEE (reference sequence). The CDR3 region is CASSGEPPDTQYF. CDR3 nucleotides: TGTGCCAGCAGCGGCGAGCCCCCAGATACGCAGTATTTT.

The J gene is TRBJ2-5, the V gene TRBV11-2; 7 positions agree with TRBD1. Trimming took 6 bases from V and 7 from J; bases not matched to a gene: 11. CDR3 length equals 14 residues. Germline values: CDR1 SGHAT, CDR2 FQNNGV. The CDR3 coding sequence is TGTGCCAGCAGGCCCCAGGGGGTGAGGGGGACCCAGTACTTC. Amino acids: CASRPQGVRGTQYF.

This clonotype was observed a handful of times. The V gene is TRBV12-3 or TRBV12-4, the J gene TRBJ2-7; 8 bases are a match to TRBD1. The CDR3 contains 15 residues. Germline trimming cut 6 bases from V and 0 bases from J; bases unmatched to any gene: 7. The CDR3, as DNA: TGTGCCAGCAGAAAACAGGGGGGCGGCTCCTACGAGCAGTACTTC. Amino acid sequence: CASRKQGGGSYEQYF.

V usage is TRBV20-1 and J usage is TRBJ2-7; D gene ambiguous. The V end was cut by 0 bases, the J end by 5 bases, with 20 bases between. The CDR3 is made up of 16 amino acids. Germline V gene lookup returns CDR1 DFQATT and CDR2 SNEGSKA (reference sequence). The CDR3 reads CSARDFKRGVLDEQYF. Written as DNA, the CDR3 is TGCAGTGCTAGAGATTTTAAGAGAGGCGTTCTGGACGAGCAGTACTTC.

This clonotype was detected only once. The V gene is TRBV11-1, the J gene TRBJ2-1; TRBD2 matches at 9 bases. V was clipped by 6 bases and J by 7 bases; unmatched bases: 10. Germline CDR1 reads SGHAT; CDR2 reads FQDESV (reference sequence). The CDR3 consists of 15 residues. The CDR3: CASSLGLAHGNEQFF. DNA for the CDR3: TGTGCCAGCAGTCTGGGACTAGCCCACGGGAATGAGCAGTTCTTC.

This clonotype showed up just a few times. This sequence joins TRBV4-1 and TRBJ1-1; possibly TRBD1 for D (5 bases). With 3 bases removed from V and 7 bases from J, the gap between germline ends came to 12 bases. The CDR3 spans 13 residues. In germline, CDR1 is MGHRA, CDR2 YSYEKL. This chain's CDR3 is CASSQAVGDEAFF. The CDR3 DNA follows: TGCGCCAGCAGCCAGGCGGTAGGGGATGAAGCTTTCTTT.

The chain uses TRBV5-1 and TRBJ2-7; a possible D gene is TRBD2 (6 bases). The germline V gene has CDR1 SGHRS and CDR2 YFSETQ. This CDR3 comprises 14 residues. Deletions cut 5 bases from V and 3 bases from J, with 15 bases between. The CDR3 loop is CASSGGSLIYEQYF. CDR3 nucleotides: TGCGCCAGCAGTGGGGGGAGCCTAATCTACGAGCAGTACTTC.

This clonotype has ten or more counts. This chain joins TRBV11-1 and TRBJ2-7; D is unresolved. Germline CDR1 SGHAT, CDR2 FQDESV (reference sequence). V gave up 4 bases and J gave up 7 bases, with 11 bases separating them. The CDR3 has 12 residues. The CDR3 sequence: CASSYASGEQYF. The DNA for the CDR3 is TGTGCCAGCAGCTACGCCTCGGGTGAGCAGTACTTC.

The rearrangement uses TRBV7-9 and TRBJ2-7; 11 bases are shared with TRBD2. The germline V gene encodes CDR1 SEHNR and CDR2 FQNEAQ (reference sequence). After removal of 2 bases from V and 3 bases from J, the junction contained 9 bases not matched to a gene. This CDR3 has 17 amino acids. The CDR3 reads CASSLLTSGMNVYEQYF. The CDR3 DNA follows: TGTGCCAGCAGCTTACTGACTAGCGGGATGAACGTCTACGAGCAGTACTTC.

The chain links TRBV6-2 or TRBV6-3 to TRBJ2-7; possibly TRBD2 for D (6 bases). Trimming cost V 2 bases and J 12 bases, with 8 bases left between them. CDR1 is MNHEY, CDR2 SVGEGT, per germline. The CDR3 consists of 10 residues. CDR3 bases: TGTGCCAGCAGTTACGGAGGGACGTACTTC. Translation gives CASSYGGTYF.

Only a few counts were recorded for this clonotype. The chain is built from TRBV7-6 and TRBJ2-2; D perhaps matches TRBD2 (6 bases). Trimming cost V 4 bases and J 3 bases, with 15 bases left between them. The CDR3 loop spans 16 amino acids. In germline, CDR1 is SGHVS, CDR2 FNYEAQ. The CDR3, as DNA: TGTGCCAGCAGCTCGAGGCAGGGAGGTCACACCGGGGAGCTGTTTTTT. The encoded protein is CASSSRQGGHTGELFF. The full variable domain, in which reference TRBV7-6 and TRBJ2-2 provide the parts outside the CDR3, is GAGVSQSPRYKVTKRGQDVALRCDPISGHVSLYWYRQALGQGPEFLTYFNYEAQQDKSGLPNDRFSAERPEGSISTLTIQRTEQRDSAMYRCASSSRQGGHTGELFFGEGSRLTVL.

This chain uses TRBV3-1 with TRBJ2-7; D not certain. This CDR3 contains 14 residues. V dropped 1 base and J dropped 5 bases, with 12 bases sitting between them. Germline loops: CDR1 LGHDT, CDR2 YNNKEL (reference sequence). The CDR3 is CASSQGRYLHEQYF. In DNA form, the CDR3 reads TGTGCCAGCAGCCAAGGGCGATATCTGCACGAGCAGTACTTC.

The chain employs TRBV20-1 and TRBJ2-1, with 9 bases aligning to TRBD2. V lost 3 bases to trimming and J lost 5 bases; unmatched junction nucleotides: 5. CDR3 length: 14 residues. The germline gives CDR1 DFQATT, CDR2 SNEGSKA (reference sequence). CDR3 amino acids: CSASSGSRDNEQFF. CDR3 DNA sequence: TGCAGTGCTAGTAGCGGGAGTAGAGACAATGAGCAGTTCTTC.